The rows below give T cell receptor beta chains drawn from one sample of a study of cytomegalovirus exposure and HLA in healthy donors. Profiling relied on immunoSEQ multiplex PCR, and the TCRdb table lists in-frame clones only, not all of them. The sample shows some 110,000 clones, roughly 80% of them seen only once. The sample consisted of PBMCs. All receptors derive from a man in his forties or fifties in good health and CMV-seronegative. CDR3s include the opening cysteine and the closing phenylalanine or tryptophan. The order of the fields is clone size, D gene, J gene, V gene, CDR3 DNA, CDR3 protein. A D gene is named only where the DNA matches it firmly. Size is omitted from some rows. Given values are once, few, many or a class for expanded clones.

. . TRBJ2-7 TRBV6-5 TGTGCCAGCAGTTACGGGAGGAGGGACTACGAGCAGTACTTC CASSYGRRDYEQYF
. . TRBJ1-6 TRBV6-1 TGTGCCAGCAGTGGCGATTTGGCAGGATCCTATAATTCACCCCTCCACTTT CASSGDLAGSYNSPLHF
. TRBD1 TRBJ1-1 TRBV6-6 TGTGCCAGCAGACCTCCGGGACAGGGAGGAGAAGCTTTCTTT CASRPPGQGGEAFF
few TRBD2 TRBJ2-1 TRBV5-1 TGCGCCAGCAGCTTGGGACTGACTAGCGGGGGGGGTAATGAGCAGTTCTTC CASSLGLTSGGGNEQFF
. . TRBJ2-3 TRBV6-1 TGTGCCAGCAGTGAAGGGCAGGGCGCAGATACGCAGTATTTT CASSEGQGADTQYF
. . TRBJ1-1 TRBV5-1 TGCGCCAGCACCCTTTTACAGGCAGGGAACACTGAAGCTTTCTTT CASTLLQAGNTEAFF
. . TRBJ1-1 TRBV19 TGTGCCAGTACCCTTCTCAGGGAAAACACTGAAGCTTTCTTT CASTLLRENTEAFF
. TRBD2 TRBJ2-5 TRBV18 TGTGCCAGCTCACCACGTCCGAGCGGGGGCCCGCAAGAGACCCAGTACTTC CASSPRPSGGPQETQYF
. TRBD1 TRBJ2-3 TRBV9 TGTGCCAGCAGCGTGTATGGACAGGGTACCACAGATACGCAGTATTTT CASSVYGQGTTDTQYF
. TRBD1 TRBJ1-1 TRBV27 TGTGCCAGCAGTGAAAATAGGGACAGGGGGCCTGAAGCTTTCTTT CASSENRDRGPEAFF
few . TRBJ1-2 TRBV5-1 TGCGCCAGCAGCTTGGCCCTAGGGGCGAGCTATGCAGTCACCTTC CASSLALGASYAVTF
few . TRBJ2-7 TRBV29-1 TGCAGCGCCGAGGGGGGGAGGACTCGCGAGCAGTACTTC CSAEGGRTREQYF
few TRBD2 TRBJ2-1 TRBV4-1 TGCGCCAGCAGCCAGGCGGGAGGTCGGAATGAGCAGTTCTTC CASSQAGGRNEQFF
. . TRBJ1-6 TRBV7-9 TGTGCCAGCAGCTTAGGGAGGGGATCCTATAATTCACCCCTCCACTTT CASSLGRGSYNSPLHF
few . TRBJ1-6 TRBV6-5 TGTGCCAGCCGGGAGGGGGATTCACCCCTCCACTTT CASREGDSPLHF
. TRBD2 TRBJ2-7 TRBV10-2 TGCGCCAGCAGGAAACCCCGACATCGGTCTAGCGGGGATAGCTACGAGCAGTACTTC CASRKPRHRSSGDSYEQYF
. TRBD1 TRBJ1-1 TRBV5-8 TGTGCCAGCAGCGGGGACAGTTACACTGAAGCTTTCTTT CASSGDSYTEAFF
. . TRBJ2-5 TRBV20-1 TGCAGTGCTAGCTTGACTACCCAGTACTTC CSASLTTQYF
. . TRBJ2-2 TRBV6-5 TGTGCCAGCACCCGTTTCCAGACGAACACCGGGGAGCTGTTTTTT CASTRFQTNTGELFF
. TRBD1 TRBJ2-5 TRBV27 TGTGCCAGCAGTCCCGGGACAGGCCCTCAAGAGACCCAGTACTTC CASSPGTGPQETQYF
. . TRBJ1-1 TRBV7-9 TGTGCCAGCAGGGCCTTGAACACTGAAGCTTTCTTT CASRALNTEAFF
. TRBD1 TRBJ2-2 TRBV5-5 TGTGCCAGCAGCTGGACAGGGGGAGGCGGGGAGCTGTTTTTT CASSWTGGGGELFF
few . TRBJ2-5 TRBV9 TGTGCCAGCAGCGGATGGGAAGGACAGCTCCAAGAGACCCAGTACTTC CASSGWEGQLQETQYF
once . TRBJ2-1 TRBV7-2 TGTGCCAGCAGCTTGGGTGGCGGGGTCCCCTACAATGAGCAGTTCTTC CASSLGGGVPYNEQFF
. . TRBJ2-3 TRBV7-9 TGTGCCAGCAGCTTAGTGGGGCGGGGACCAGATACGCAGTATTTT CASSLVGRGPDTQYF
. . TRBJ2-6 TRBV6-6 TGTGCCAGCGGATTACAGGGTTCCGGGGCCAACGTCCTGACTTTC CASGLQGSGANVLTF
. . TRBJ2-4 TRBV28 TGTGCCAGCGTTGGGGCAGAAGCCAAAAACATTCAGTACTTC CASVGAEAKNIQYF
. TRBD1 TRBJ2-1 TRBV5-1 TGCGCCAGCAGCTTAGGGGGACAGGGGGCAGTGGATGAGCAGTTCTTC CASSLGGQGAVDEQFF
. . TRBJ1-1 TRBV10-2 TGCGCCAGCAGTCCCCCTGGGGCGTCTAACACTGAAGCTTTCTTT CASSPPGASNTEAFF
few TRBD2 TRBJ2-7 TRBV5-1 TGCGCCAGCAGCTTGGGAGCGGGGGGGCTCTCCTACGAGCAGTACTTC CASSLGAGGLSYEQYF
. TRBD2 TRBJ2-1 TRBV7-3 TGTGCCAGCAGCCGTGCCAACCTAGCGGTGTCCAATGAGCAGTTCTTC CASSRANLAVSNEQFF
once TRBD1 TRBJ2-7 TRBV5-1 TGCGCCAGCAGTTATAGACAGGGTTCGAGTGGCGAGCAGTACTTC CASSYRQGSSGEQYF
. TRBD1 TRBJ1-2 TRBV18 TGTGCCAGCTCACCGGACAGGCTTCGGTCCTACGACTATGGCTACACCTTC CASSPDRLRSYDYGYTF
few . TRBJ1-1 TRBV4-2 TGTGCCAGCAGCCCTTTGCAGCGGGGAGGCACTGAAGCTTTCTTT CASSPLQRGGTEAFF
. . TRBJ1-4 TRBV4-2 TGTGCCAGCAGCCAGCAGTGGCTTCCGGGAACTGAGGAAAAACTGTTTTTT CASSQQWLPGTEEKLFF
. . TRBJ1-1 TRBV18 TGTGCCAGCTCATCTTCCCAGGCCACTGAAGCTTTCTTT CASSSSQATEAFF
. TRBD2 TRBJ2-5 TRBV6-5 TGTGCCAGCAGTTACTCAGGGACTAGCGTCGAGACCCAGTACTTC CASSYSGTSVETQYF
. . TRBJ1-1 TRBV19 TGTGCCAGTAGTATGGGGGCGAACACTGAAGCTTTCTTT CASSMGANTEAFF
. TRBD2 TRBJ2-3 TRBV5-1 TGCGCCAGCAGCCCGGGGACTAGCGGGGGCACAGATACGCAGTATTTT CASSPGTSGGTDTQYF
. TRBD1 TRBJ1-2 TRBV29-1 TGCAGCGTTGAAGACGGGGGACAGGTCTATGGCTACACCTTC CSVEDGGQVYGYTF
. . TRBJ1-5 TRBV6-1 TGTGCCAGCCGAGAATCAAATCAGCCCCAGCATTTT CASRESNQPQHF
. TRBD1 TRBJ2-7 TRBV5-1 TGCGCCAGCAGCCCCGGACAGGGAAGCTCCTACGAGCAGTACTTC CASSPGQGSSYEQYF
few . TRBJ2-2 TRBV5-1 TGCGCCAGCAAGGGGATAGGACAGAACACCGGGGAGCTGTTTTTT CASKGIGQNTGELFF